The 16 T cell receptor beta chains reported below all come from one sample, sequenced in a study of T cell changes during pregnancy in multiple sclerosis. Measured with immunoSEQ multiplex PCR; TCRdb has only the in-frame clones, and not every one. In the table there are some 27,000 clones, 75% to 90% of which are singletons. This specimen was CD4+ T cells from peripheral blood mononuclear cells, taken in the second trimester of pregnancy. Source of these receptors: a female donor with multiple sclerosis, enrolled in a pregnancy study.

The V and J genes are TRBV6-5 and TRBJ2-6, with a tentative D call TRBD2 (6 bases). V was cut by 6 bases and J by 2 bases, with 11 bases left in between. The CDR3 has 15 residues. Germline loops: CDR1 MNHEY, CDR2 SVGAGI. CDR3 in amino acids: CASRNGGAGANVLTF. CDR3 nucleotide sequence: TGTGCCAGCAGAAACGGGGGTGCTGGGGCCAACGTCCTGACTTTC.

In its sample, this clone was seen once. This chain joins TRBV5-4 and TRBJ2-2; D gene ambiguous. Deletions cut 0 bases from V and 7 bases from J, with 10 bases between. The CDR3 consists of 14 residues. Germline V gives CDR1 SGHNT, CDR2 YYREEE (reference sequence). In DNA, the CDR3 is TGTGCCAGCAGCTTGGACAGAATAAGCGGGGAGCTGTTTTTT. It codes for CASSLDRISGELFF.

The gene calls are TRBV5-4 and TRBJ2-1, with 12 nucleotides matching TRBD2. The germline V gene has CDR1 SGHNT and CDR2 YYREEE (reference sequence). CDR3 length: 14 amino acids. The ends lost 4 bases at V and 10 bases at J; junction bases unmatched: 6. CDR3 coding DNA: TGTGCCAGCAGCCGACTAGCGGGGGTCGGGGAGCAGTTCTTC. Translation: CASSRLAGVGEQFF.

The chain carries TRBV28 and TRBJ2-7; D is possibly TRBD1 (5 bases). This CDR3 region has 13 residues. V was clipped by 7 bases and J by 1 base, with 11 bases between them. The germline gives CDR1 MDHEN, CDR2 SYDVKM. CDR3 bases: TGTGCCAGCAACCCAGGGCAATCCTACGAGCAGTACTTC. It yields the protein CASNPGQSYEQYF. Together with reference TRBV28 and TRBJ2-7, the CDR3 gives the full variable domain: DVKVTQSSRYLVKRTGEKVFLECVQDMDHENMFWYRQDPGLGLRLIYFSYDVKMKEKGDIPEGYSVSREKKERFSLILESASTNQTSMYLCASNPGQSYEQYFGPGTRLTVT.

The chain recombines TRBV6-6 with TRBJ1-2; no reliable D call. Germline lookup yields CDR1 MNHNY and CDR2 SVGAGI (reference sequence). The V and J ends lost 5 bases and 2 bases respectively, with 6 bases between them. This CDR3 spans 12 amino acids. CDR3 amino acids: CASSSSNYGYTF. CDR3 nucleotides: TGTGCCAGCAGTAGCTCGAACTATGGCTACACCTTC.

J is TRBJ1-1 and V is TRBV7-2; D possibly corresponds to TRBD1 (5 bases). CDR3 length: 13 amino acids. Germline loops: CDR1 SGHTA, CDR2 FQGNSA. V was trimmed by 5 bases and J by 5 bases, leaving 12 bases between them. The CDR3 protein is CASSPRSGTEAFF. The CDR3 nucleotides are TGTGCCAGCAGCCCCCGTTCAGGGACTGAAGCTTTCTTT.

V usage is TRBV6-5 and J usage is TRBJ1-2; 8 positions match TRBD1. The germline V gene has CDR1 MNHEY and CDR2 SVGAGI. The CDR3 consists of 13 residues. J was trimmed by 8 bases and V by 6 bases; bases with no gene match: 8. The CDR3 loop reads CASSWDRKGGYTF. The DNA for the CDR3 is TGTGCCAGCAGCTGGGACAGGAAAGGCGGCTACACCTTC.

The chain uses TRBV18 and TRBJ1-2; tentative D call: TRBD1 (5 bases). The CDR3 length is 13 residues. V was cut by 4 bases and J by 2 bases, with 8 bases left in between. CDR1 is KGHSH and CDR2 is LQKENI in the germline V gene. For the CDR3, the DNA is TGTGCCAGCTCACAAGACAGAAACTATGGCTACACCTTC. This codes for CASSQDRNYGYTF.

The CDR3 reads CASSITGGWETQYF. CDR3 in DNA: TGTGCCAGTAGTATTACAGGGGGCTGGGAGACCCAGTACTTC. This chain joins TRBV19 and TRBJ2-5; 9 bases map to TRBD1. The CDR3 is made up of 14 amino acids. Germline-derived CDR1 and CDR2 are LNHDA and SQIVND (reference sequence). After removal of 3 bases from V and 5 bases from J, the junction contained 4 bases not matched to a gene.

The gene calls are TRBV6-1 and TRBJ2-7, with TRBD1 matching over 11 bases. Germline-derived CDR1 and CDR2 are MNHNS and SASEGT. This CDR3 has 15 amino acids. The CDR3 coding sequence is TGTGCCAGCAGGTGGACGCCAACCTCGGACAGGGGGCTCGCTGTC. It encodes CASRWTPTSDRGLAV.

This sequence joins TRBV5-4 and TRBJ2-3; 7 bases map to TRBD1. Germline lookup yields CDR1 SGHNT and CDR2 YYREEE (reference sequence). The CDR3 sequence is 14 residues long. V lost 10 bases to trimming and J lost 1 base; unmatched junction nucleotides: 9. The CDR3 spells CAGAADRGTDTQYF. The CDR3 region has the DNA TGTGCCGGAGCAGCAGACAGGGGCACAGATACGCAGTATTTT.

This chain connects TRBV7-2 to TRBJ2-5, with TRBD2 matching 12 bases. The better agreement between TRBJ2-7 and the DNA end casts doubt on the J call. CDR3 length: 14 residues. In germline, CDR1 is SGHTA, CDR2 FQGNSA. In DNA, the CDR3 is TGTGCCAGCAGCAGACTAGCGGGGGACTACGAGCAGTACTTC. It translates to CASSRLAGDYEQYF.

The V call is TRBV6-6, the J call TRBJ2-7; 7 bases line up with TRBD1. The CDR3 loop spans 11 amino acids. The germline gives CDR1 MNHNY, CDR2 SVGAGI (reference sequence). Trimming at V came to 3 bases and at J to 9 bases, leaving 2 bases not matched to a gene. CDR3 amino acids: CASSYGQVQYF. For the CDR3, the DNA is TGTGCCAGCAGTTATGGACAGGTGCAGTACTTC.

This chain uses TRBV5-1 with TRBJ1-2; weak D call: TRBD1 (6 bases). With 0 bases removed from V and 4 bases from J, the gap between germline ends came to 10 bases. CDR3 size: 14 residues. The V gene's germline CDR1 is SGHRS and CDR2 YFSETQ. The DNA for the CDR3 is TGCGCCAGCAGCTTGGGACAGGCGATCTATGGCTACACCTTC. This codes for CASSLGQAIYGYTF.

The V and J genes are TRBV11-3 and TRBJ2-1; D might be TRBD1 (5 bases). There are 16 residues in the CDR3. The V end lost 1 base, the J end lost 3 bases, and 13 bases lay between the germline ends. CDR1 SGHNT and CDR2 YENEEA come from the germline V gene. The CDR3 loop reads CASSLGPGQVYNEQFF. In DNA, the CDR3 is TGTGCCAGCAGCTTAGGGCCCGGACAAGTCTACAATGAGCAGTTCTTC. Together with reference TRBV11-3 and TRBJ2-1, the CDR3 gives the full variable domain: EAGVVQSPRYKIIEKKQPVAFWCNPISGHNTLYWYLQNLGQGPELLIRYENEEAVDDSQLPKDRFSAERLKGVDSTLKIQPAELGDSAVYLCASSLGPGQVYNEQFFGPGTRLTVL.

This clone has just one count. This sequence joins TRBV5-1 and TRBJ2-1, with D possibly TRBD2 on 6 matching bases. The CDR3 is made up of 16 amino acids. CDR1 is SGHRS and CDR2 is YFSETQ in the germline V gene. Trimming cost V 2 bases and J 4 bases, with 16 bases left between them. The CDR3 here is CASSFSWGGTYNEQFF. DNA for the CDR3: TGCGCCAGCAGCTTCTCCTGGGGTGGGACTTACAATGAGCAGTTCTTC.